A selection of T cell receptor beta chains follows, all from one sample in a study of siplizumab effects on memory and regulatory T cells. Profiling relied on immunoSEQ multiplex PCR, and the TCRdb table lists in-frame clones only, not all of them. Of under 150,000 clones in the sample, roughly 94% were seen once. Sequencing was performed on non-Treg CD4+ T cells sorted from blood. Receptors originate from a human donor in good health. The CDR3 runs from the conserved cysteine through the conserved F or W. The order of the fields is J gene, D gene, V gene, clone size, CDR3 DNA, CDR3 protein. A D gene is named only where the DNA matches it firmly. Size tells how often a clone was seen (once, few, many) or the class of an expanded clone, and some rows leave it out.

J gene: TRBJ1-5
D gene: NA
V gene: TRBV7-9
clone size: NA
CDR3 DNA: TGTGCCAGCAGCTTGGGTGACAATAGCAATCAGCCCCAGCATTTT
CDR3 protein: CASSLGDNSNQPQHF

J gene: TRBJ2-3
D gene: NA
V gene: TRBV25-1
clone size: NA
CDR3 DNA: TGTGCCAGCAGAGGGGTTGGTCTTGGCACAGATACGCAGTATTTT
CDR3 protein: CASRGVGLGTDTQYF

J gene: TRBJ2-7
D gene: NA
V gene: TRBV20-1
clone size: NA
CDR3 DNA: TGCAGTGCCTCTTTAAACGAGCAGTACTTC
CDR3 protein: CSASLNEQYF

J gene: TRBJ2-2
D gene: TRBD2
V gene: TRBV5-6
clone size: NA
CDR3 DNA: TGTGCCAGCAGCTTGCGGGGGGACGGTACCGGGGAGCTGTTTTTT
CDR3 protein: CASSLRGDGTGELFF

J gene: TRBJ1-3
D gene: NA
V gene: TRBV10-3
clone size: NA
CDR3 DNA: TGTGCCACCAAACCCCCCACCAAGGGAAACACCATATATTTT
CDR3 protein: CATKPPTKGNTIYF

J gene: TRBJ2-3
D gene: NA
V gene: TRBV9
clone size: NA
CDR3 DNA: TGTGCCAGCAGTGTCCGCTTCGGGGGCCAAGATACGCAGTATTTT
CDR3 protein: CASSVRFGGQDTQYF

J gene: TRBJ1-1
D gene: NA
V gene: TRBV19
clone size: NA
CDR3 DNA: TGTGCCAGTAGTATTTTATGGGCGGGTGAAGGAGAAGCTTTCTTT
CDR3 protein: CASSILWAGEGEAFF

J gene: TRBJ2-7
D gene: NA
V gene: TRBV5-1
clone size: NA
CDR3 DNA: TGCGCCAGCAGCTTGGAAAGCGGGCCCTACGAGCAGTACTTC
CDR3 protein: CASSLESGPYEQYF

J gene: TRBJ2-2
D gene: NA
V gene: TRBV2
clone size: NA
CDR3 DNA: TGTGCCAGCAGCGGGGACGGCCACCGGGTTTCCGGGGAGCTGTTTTTT
CDR3 protein: CASSGDGHRVSGELFF

J gene: TRBJ1-2
D gene: NA
V gene: TRBV5-1
clone size: NA
CDR3 DNA: TGCGCCAGCAGCCAAGCGATGACAGGAGGGTCTGGCTACACCTTC
CDR3 protein: CASSQAMTGGSGYTF

J gene: TRBJ2-5
D gene: NA
V gene: TRBV19
clone size: NA
CDR3 DNA: TGTGCCAGTAGTATGGGGCAGGAAGTCCAGTACTTC
CDR3 protein: CASSMGQEVQYF

J gene: TRBJ2-7
D gene: TRBD2
V gene: TRBV5-1
clone size: NA
CDR3 DNA: TGCGCCAGCACCCCTCAAAGCGGGAGCAGCTACGAGCAGTACTTC
CDR3 protein: CASTPQSGSSYEQYF

J gene: TRBJ1-5
D gene: TRBD1
V gene: TRBV6-1
clone size: NA
CDR3 DNA: TGTGCCAGCAGCCAGACAGGGGGGAATCAGCCCCAGCATTTT
CDR3 protein: CASSQTGGNQPQHF

J gene: TRBJ2-3
D gene: TRBD2
V gene: TRBV4-1
clone size: NA
CDR3 DNA: TGCGCCAGCAGCCAAGATCCGAACCGACTAGCGGCGCCGGATACGCAGTATTTT
CDR3 protein: CASSQDPNRLAAPDTQYF

J gene: TRBJ2-4
D gene: NA
V gene: TRBV13
clone size: few
CDR3 DNA: TGTGCCAGCAGTCAGCAGGGCAAAAACATTCAGTACTTC
CDR3 protein: CASSQQGKNIQYF

J gene: TRBJ2-7
D gene: TRBD2
V gene: TRBV19
clone size: NA
CDR3 DNA: TGTGCCAGTAGTACTAGCGGGAGCTACGAGCAGTACTTC
CDR3 protein: CASSTSGSYEQYF

J gene: TRBJ2-2
D gene: NA
V gene: TRBV6-5
clone size: NA
CDR3 DNA: TGTGCCAGCACCATAACCCGGTCCGGGGAGCTGTTTTTT
CDR3 protein: CASTITRSGELFF

J gene: TRBJ2-3
D gene: NA
V gene: TRBV2
clone size: NA
CDR3 DNA: TGTGCCAGCAGTGAACGGCAGCTCACAGATACGCAGTATTTT
CDR3 protein: CASSERQLTDTQYF

J gene: TRBJ2-7
D gene: NA
V gene: TRBV20-1
clone size: NA
CDR3 DNA: TGCAGTGGAGTATACTCCTACGAGCAGTACTTC
CDR3 protein: CSGVYSYEQYF

J gene: TRBJ1-1
D gene: NA
V gene: TRBV4-2
clone size: NA
CDR3 DNA: TGTGCCAGCAGCCAAGATCGTAGGAACCTGAACACTGAAGCTTTCTTT
CDR3 protein: CASSQDRRNLNTEAFF

J gene: TRBJ2-1
D gene: NA
V gene: TRBV28
clone size: NA
CDR3 DNA: TGTGCCAGCAGTCCATCCCGGAGTCACAATGAGCAGTTCTTC
CDR3 protein: CASSPSRSHNEQFF

J gene: TRBJ1-1
D gene: TRBD1
V gene: TRBV6-1
clone size: NA
CDR3 DNA: TGTGCCAGCAGTGAAGCTAGGGACAGGGGGTCAAGGACTGAAGCTTTCTTT
CDR3 protein: CASSEARDRGSRTEAFF

J gene: TRBJ1-2
D gene: TRBD1
V gene: TRBV11-2
clone size: NA
CDR3 DNA: TGTGCCAGCAGCTTGACAGGGGAAACCTATGGCTACACCTTC
CDR3 protein: CASSLTGETYGYTF

J gene: TRBJ1-1
D gene: NA
V gene: TRBV11-2
clone size: NA
CDR3 DNA: TGTGCCAGCAGCTCGGACAGAAACACTGAAGCTTTCTTT
CDR3 protein: CASSSDRNTEAFF

J gene: TRBJ1-2
D gene: NA
V gene: TRBV9
clone size: NA
CDR3 DNA: TGTGCCAGCAGCGTAGACCAAAGGGTAATATATGGCTACACCTTC
CDR3 protein: CASSVDQRVIYGYTF

J gene: TRBJ2-2
D gene: TRBD1
V gene: TRBV5-6
clone size: NA
CDR3 DNA: TGTGCCAGCAGCCGGGGACAGAATAGCAACACCGGGGAGCTGTTTTTT
CDR3 protein: CASSRGQNSNTGELFF

J gene: TRBJ2-1
D gene: TRBD1
V gene: TRBV19
clone size: NA
CDR3 DNA: TGTGCCAGTAGTAGGGACAGCTTCTACAATGAGCAGTTCTTC
CDR3 protein: CASSRDSFYNEQFF

J gene: TRBJ2-1
D gene: NA
V gene: TRBV15
clone size: NA
CDR3 DNA: TGTGCCACCAGCAGAGACGGGCTACCCCACAATGAGCAGTTCTTC
CDR3 protein: CATSRDGLPHNEQFF